The 9 T cell receptor beta chains below come from one sample, sequenced in a study of cytomegalovirus exposure and HLA in healthy donors. This PCR relied on a set of 60 Vbeta primers and 13 Jbeta primers. TCRdb keeps only in-frame clones here, not all; method: immunoSEQ multiplex PCR. Of roughly 150,000 clones listed, around 81% are singletons. Material for sequencing was PBMCs. These receptors all stem from a woman aged 40 to 50 in good health and CMV-seronegative.

This sequence joins TRBV30 and TRBJ2-7, with D perhaps TRBD2 (6 bases). Trimming took 2 bases from V and 5 from J, leaving 16 bases between them. CDR3 size: 14 residues. Germline CDR1 is GTSNPN and CDR2 is SVGIG (reference sequence). CDR3 sequence (DNA): TGTGCCTGGAGTCTGGGGGGAAGGAACAACGAGCAGTACTTC. This gives the protein CAWSLGGRNNEQYF.

CDR3 DNA: TGTGCCTGGAGTGAAGGACTAGCGGACTTAGATACGCAGTATTTT. It specifies CAWSEGLADLDTQYF. This rearrangement joins TRBV30 to TRBJ2-3; 10 bases are shared with TRBD2. V shed 1 base and J 5 bases; nucleotides not matched to a gene: 6. CDR1 and CDR2 (germline): GTSNPN, SVGIG (reference sequence). CDR3 size: 15 residues.

The chain has TRBV5-1 and TRBJ2-5; 8 bases align to TRBD2. Trimming at V came to 4 bases and at J to 4 bases, leaving 12 bases not matched to a gene. The CDR3 length is 16 residues. Germline loops: CDR1 SGHRS, CDR2 YFSETQ. The CDR3 DNA follows: TGCGCCAGCAGCCGAGCACCTTCGACTAGCGTAGAGACCCAGTACTTC. This translates into CASSRAPSTSVETQYF.

This chain uses TRBV9 with TRBJ2-7; D possibly corresponds to TRBD2 (6 bases). V was trimmed by 0 bases and J by 1 base, leaving 8 bases between them. The germline CDR1 and CDR2 sequences are SGDLS and YYNGEE. The CDR3 is made up of 14 amino acids. Written as DNA, the CDR3 is TGTGCCAGCAGCGTAGGAAGCGGGTCCTACGAGCAGTACTTC. Protein: CASSVGSGSYEQYF.

This clone came up a few times. The chain couples TRBV15 to TRBJ2-6, with D unresolved. Trimming shortened V by 1 base and J by 1 base, and 14 bases separated the two germline ends. Per the germline V gene, CDR1 is LNHNV and CDR2 is YYDKDF (reference sequence). The CDR3 totals 18 residues. CDR3 DNA: TGTGCCACCAGCAGAGTACCGGGTGAACGGTCTGGGGCCAACGTCCTGACTTTC. Its protein is CATSRVPGERSGANVLTF.

This clone was counted a few times. The V and J genes are TRBV6-1 and TRBJ2-7; the match to TRBD2 covers 7 bases. The V gene's germline CDR1 is MNHNS and CDR2 SASEGT. V lost 4 bases to trimming and J lost 5 bases; unmatched junction nucleotides: 11. There are 15 residues in the CDR3. The CDR3 region is CASSAQGLGDHEQYF. The CDR3 coding sequence is TGTGCCAGCAGTGCTCAAGGACTAGGGGACCACGAGCAGTACTTC.

V is TRBV5-1 and J is TRBJ2-7; D call uncertain. Trimming cost V 2 bases and J 0 bases, with 9 bases left between them. Germline CDR1 and CDR2: SGHRS and YFSETQ. The CDR3 has 14 residues. The CDR3 nucleotides read TGCGCCAGCAGCTTCGGCGGAAGCTCCTACGAGCAGTACTTC. Translating it yields CASSFGGSSYEQYF.

This chain links TRBV6-1 with TRBJ2-2, with D hard to call. The CDR3 runs to 13 residues. Germline V gene lookup returns CDR1 MNHNS and CDR2 SASEGT. Trimming shortened V by 7 bases and J by 2 bases, and 8 bases separated the two germline ends. The DNA of the CDR3 is TGTGCCAGCACCCCACAAAACACCGGGGAGCTGTTTTTT. Amino acid sequence: CASTPQNTGELFF.

The chain carries TRBV30 and TRBJ2-2; D gene ambiguous. CDR1 GTSNPN and CDR2 SVGIG come from the germline V gene (reference sequence). This CDR3 is built from 14 residues. V lost 0 bases and J 3 bases, leaving 8 bases between the germline ends. The CDR3 sequence: CAWSVQPYTGELFF. The CDR3 DNA sequence: TGTGCCTGGAGTGTACAACCGTACACCGGGGAGCTGTTTTTT.